This passage covers 25 T cell receptor beta chains from one sample sequenced in a study of neurological immune-mediated disorders. Time point given: technical triplicate 1. TCRdb itself ran the 5' RACE reads through MiXCR, one entry per CDR3 protein. The profile shows 30,000 to 40,000 distinct CDR3 sequences, 11% of them singletons. The sample consisted of PBMCs. Receptor source: a man aged 60 to 69 with HTLV-1-associated myelopathy (HAM/TSP).

The table lists this clonotype with many counts. The CDR3 DNA reads TGTGCCAGCAGCCCCCAGGCAGGGGGGATCACTGAAGCTTTCTTT. Its translation: CASSPQAGGITEAFF. The rearrangement uses TRBV5-6 and TRBJ1-1; 7 positions agree with TRBD1. The germline V gene encodes CDR1 SGHDT and CDR2 YYEEEE. CDR3 size: 15 residues. The V segment lost 4 bases and the J segment 4 bases; nucleotides outside the gene matches: 10.

Remarks on this clonotype: One end of the junction fails to match germline, which may point to a read error. This chain links TRBV20-1 with TRBJ2-7, with 8 bases matching TRBD2. The germline CDR1 and CDR2 sequences are DFQATT and SNEGSKA (reference sequence). This CDR3 has 15 amino acids. In nucleotides, the CDR3 is TGCAGTGCTAGAGCCGCGGGGGGCGGGAGTGGTTACGAGCACTTC. Encoded protein: CSARAAGGGSGYEHF.

This clonotype was seen many times. The rearrangement links TRBV9 to TRBJ1-1; TRBD1 is a possible D gene (5 bases). V dropped 3 bases and J dropped 4 bases, with 16 bases sitting between them. CDR1 and CDR2 from the germline V gene are SGDLS and YYNGEE. The CDR3 runs to 15 residues. The CDR3 DNA is TGTGCCAGCAGCGGAGGGTGGAGGGGAAGCACTGAAGCTTTCTTT. It translates to CASSGGWRGSTEAFF.

This clonotype has a count of ten or more. This sequence joins TRBV19 and TRBJ2-5; 14 bases fit TRBD2. Germline V gene data show CDR1 as LNHDA and CDR2 as SQIVND (reference sequence). This CDR3 is 15 amino acids long. With 9 bases clipped from V and 4 bases from J, the junction kept 7 bases outside the gene matches. The CDR3 nucleotides are TGTGCCAGCAGGACTAGCGGGAGGTATGGAGAGACCCAGTACTTC. This codes for CASRTSGRYGETQYF.

This clonotype came up many times. J is TRBJ2-1 and V is TRBV14; D assignment may be TRBD1 or TRBD2 (5 bases each). The length of the CDR3 is 15 residues. Per the germline V gene, CDR1 is SGHDN and CDR2 is FVKESK. V gave up 3 bases and J gave up 0 bases, with 9 bases separating them. The CDR3 DNA reads as TGTGCCAGCAGCCAGGGGACCCCCTCCTACAATGAGCAGTTCTTC. This codes for CASSQGTPSYNEQFF.

This clonotype was seen ten or more times. The chain is built from TRBV7-2 and TRBJ2-2; 11 bases are a match to TRBD2. Losses at the gene ends were 5 bases for V and 2 bases for J; bases not matched to a gene: 4. CDR1 and CDR2 (germline): SGHTA, FQGNSA. The CDR3 loop spans 16 amino acids. The CDR3, as DNA: TGTGCCAGCAGCGTCGGGACTAGCGGCAACACCGGGGAGCTGTTTTTT. Its translation is CASSVGTSGNTGELFF.

This clonotype was counted many times. The rearrangement links TRBV10-3 to TRBJ2-7, with 9 bases lining up with TRBD1. The CDR3 is made up of 14 amino acids. Looked up from germline, CDR1 is ENHRY and CDR2 is SYGVKD. The trim removed 7 bases at V and 1 base at J, leaving 5 bases unmatched. CDR3 region: CAINPTGGSYEQYF. CDR3 sequence (DNA): TGTGCCATCAACCCGACAGGGGGTTCCTACGAGCAGTACTTC.

This clonotype was observed many times. This chain connects TRBV5-6 to TRBJ2-2; D perhaps matches TRBD2 (6 bases). This CDR3 is built from 15 residues. In germline, CDR1 is SGHDT, CDR2 YYEEEE. Trimming stripped 4 bases from V and 4 bases from J, with 14 bases between. In DNA form, the CDR3 reads TGTGCCAGCAGCGACCTAGCGTTGACCACCGGGGAGCTGTTTTTT. Protein sequence: CASSDLALTTGELFF.

This clonotype was seen many times. J is TRBJ2-1 and V is TRBV4-1; D ambiguous. Per germline, CDR1 MGHRA and CDR2 YSYEKL. V was shortened by 3 bases and J by 8 bases, with 11 bases between the two germline ends. The CDR3 covers 13 residues. CDR3 bases: TGCGCCAGCAGCCAGGCCAATCGGGATGAGCAGTTCTTC. Amino acids: CASSQANRDEQFF.

This clonotype was recorded many times. The CDR3: CASSPAGLAGSTDTQYF. In DNA, the CDR3 is TGTGCCAGCAGTCCCGCGGGACTAGCGGGTAGCACAGATACGCAGTATTTT. The J gene is TRBJ2-3, the V gene TRBV28, with 12 bases identical to TRBD2. With V trimmed by 5 bases and J by 0 bases, 6 bases remained unmatched. The CDR3 totals 17 residues. Germline loops: CDR1 MDHEN, CDR2 SYDVKM.

This clonotype was detected ten times or more. The chain joins TRBV6-1 to TRBJ2-3, with 10 positions matching TRBD2. The CDR3 runs 16 residues. Germline CDR1 reads MNHNS; CDR2 reads SASEGT. Unmatched junction bases numbered 6, after V lost 5 bases and J lost 1 base. The CDR3 reads CASSFIGTSGTDTQYF. The DNA for the CDR3 is TGTGCCAGCAGTTTTATCGGGACTAGCGGCACAGATACGCAGTATTTT.

There are many counts of this clonotype. V and J are TRBV27 and TRBJ2-7; 8 nucleotides align to TRBD1. This CDR3 is 13 amino acids long. After removal of 6 bases from V and 9 bases from J, the junction contained 10 bases not matched to a gene. Germline V lookup: CDR1 MNHEY, CDR2 SMNVEV (reference sequence). CDR3 protein: CASSSWTGQRQYF. For the CDR3, the DNA is TGTGCCAGCAGCTCCTGGACAGGGCAAAGGCAGTACTTC.

The sample holds many counts of this clonotype. The CDR3 DNA sequence: TGCAGTGCTAGATTTATGATTGGCACAGATACGCAGTATTTT. Translating gives CSARFMIGTDTQYF. The chain carries TRBV20-1 and TRBJ2-3; D not certain. The germline V gene encodes CDR1 DFQATT and CDR2 SNEGSKA (reference sequence). The CDR3 extends over 14 amino acids. Trimming pared 2 bases from V and 1 base from J, leaving 10 bases between.

To note about this clonotype: Given a much more abundant clone one base away, this may be a read error. The chain combines TRBV7-9 with TRBJ1-2; maybe TRBD1 (5 bases). The CDR3 has 15 residues. Germline V gives CDR1 SEHNR, CDR2 FQNEAQ (reference sequence). CDR3: CANSLEEDMDYGYTF. The DNA for the CDR3 is TGTGCCAACAGCTTAGAGGAGGACATGGACTATGGCTACACCTTC.

This clonotype was detected ten times or more. This chain links TRBV5-1 with TRBJ2-3; D is ambiguous. The germline V and J ends were trimmed by 0 bases and 0 bases, with 8 bases remaining between them. CDR1 and CDR2 (germline): SGHRS, YFSETQ. This CDR3 comprises 15 residues. CDR3 sequence: CASSLAAASTDTQYF. CDR3 coding DNA: TGCGCCAGCAGCTTGGCCGCGGCTAGCACAGATACGCAGTATTTT.

This clonotype was detected many times. DNA for the CDR3: TGTGCCAGCAGCTTAGCAGTTTGGGAGACCCAGTACTTC. Encoded protein: CASSLAVWETQYF. This chain uses TRBV7-9 with TRBJ2-5; D gene uncertain. The germline V and J ends were trimmed by 0 bases and 5 bases, with 7 bases remaining between them. The CDR3 loop spans 13 amino acids. Germline V CDR1 and CDR2: SEHNR, FQNEAQ (reference sequence).

This clonotype appeared many times. The chain carries TRBV5-1 and TRBJ1-2; 7 nucleotides line up with TRBD1. Looked up from germline, CDR1 is SGHRS and CDR2 is YFSETQ. Losses at the gene ends were 4 bases for V and 0 bases for J; bases not matched to a gene: 6. The CDR3 totals 15 residues. This CDR3 reads CASSLTGASNYGYTF. The CDR3 region has the DNA TGCGCCAGCAGCCTCACAGGGGCCTCTAACTATGGCTACACCTTC.

There are many counts of this clonotype. V is TRBV29-1 and J is TRBJ2-5; D is uncertain. The CDR3 consists of 12 residues. V lost 3 bases and J 2 bases, leaving 7 bases between the germline ends. CDR1 and CDR2 from the germline V gene are SQVTM and ANQGSEA. The CDR3 sequence is CSVDPSQETQYF. The CDR3 bases are TGCAGCGTTGATCCAAGTCAAGAGACCCAGTACTTC.

In its sample, this clonotype was seen many times. The chain links TRBV12-3 or TRBV12-4 to TRBJ2-7; 9 bases align to TRBD1. The CDR3 is 15 residues long. The V segment lost 7 bases and the J segment 5 bases; nucleotides outside the gene matches: 12. CDR3 nucleotides: TGTGCCAGCATGCGGACAGGGGTGGATTATGACGAGCAGTACTTC. Translating gives CASMRTGVDYDEQYF.

As regards this clonotype: A read error may account for a junction end that differs from germline. The genes are TRBV3-1 and TRBJ2-1, with TRBD2 identical over 8 bases. CDR3 size: 13 residues. Germline CDR1 is LGHDT and CDR2 is YNNKEL (reference sequence). CDR3 in amino acids: CARSQEGGRHGVF. DNA for the CDR3: TGTGCCAGAAGCCAAGAGGGCGGGAGGCACGGGGTCTTC.

The chain joins TRBV20-1 to TRBJ2-5; the D gene is possibly TRBD1 (6 bases). Germline V gene data show CDR1 as DFQATT and CDR2 as SNEGSKA (reference sequence). The CDR3 sequence is 12 residues long. CDR3 sequence (DNA): TGCAGCTACAGGGCCTCCTCCGAGACCCAGTACTTC. This sequence encodes CSYRASSETQYF.

Points on this clonotype: It is unclear where the CDR3 begins or ends on the DNA, so no DNA is shown, and the CDR3 is as TCRdb lists it. The genes are TRBV20-1 and TRBJ2-2; TRBD1 is the table's D call and was not checked against the DNA. The CDR3 adds up to 22 amino acids, both ends counted. Germline V lookup: CDR1 DFQATT, CDR2 SNEGSKA (reference sequence). CDR3 region: CSARDYNEQFFGTGGSTGELFF.

This clonotype was detected many times. The J gene is TRBJ2-5, the V gene TRBV10-1; D unresolved. Germline CDR1 reads WNHNN; CDR2 reads SYGVQD (reference sequence). The CDR3 covers 13 residues. Deletions cut 1 base from V and 3 bases from J, with 6 bases between. The CDR3 sequence: CASSELGKETQYF. CDR3 coding DNA: TGCGCCAGCAGTGAGTTAGGAAAAGAGACCCAGTACTTC.

In this sample, this clonotype turned up many times. The chain recombines TRBV7-9 with TRBJ1-4; 7 bases fit TRBD1. Germline trimming cut 5 bases from V and 8 bases from J; bases unmatched to any gene: 5. Germline loops: CDR1 SEHNR, CDR2 FQNEAQ (reference sequence). The CDR3 length is 13 residues. CDR3 DNA: TGTGCCAGCAGCGAACGGACAGGCGAAAAACTGTTTTTT. Translating it yields CASSERTGEKLFF.

This clonotype was seen at least ten times. The J gene is TRBJ2-1, the V gene TRBV7-9, with no clear D. Germline lookup yields CDR1 SEHNR and CDR2 FQNEAQ (reference sequence). V was clipped by 1 base and J by 4 bases, with 5 bases between them. This CDR3 is 13 amino acids long. The CDR3 reads CASSLDRYNEQFF. The DNA for the CDR3 is TGTGCCAGCAGCTTAGACAGATACAATGAGCAGTTCTTC.